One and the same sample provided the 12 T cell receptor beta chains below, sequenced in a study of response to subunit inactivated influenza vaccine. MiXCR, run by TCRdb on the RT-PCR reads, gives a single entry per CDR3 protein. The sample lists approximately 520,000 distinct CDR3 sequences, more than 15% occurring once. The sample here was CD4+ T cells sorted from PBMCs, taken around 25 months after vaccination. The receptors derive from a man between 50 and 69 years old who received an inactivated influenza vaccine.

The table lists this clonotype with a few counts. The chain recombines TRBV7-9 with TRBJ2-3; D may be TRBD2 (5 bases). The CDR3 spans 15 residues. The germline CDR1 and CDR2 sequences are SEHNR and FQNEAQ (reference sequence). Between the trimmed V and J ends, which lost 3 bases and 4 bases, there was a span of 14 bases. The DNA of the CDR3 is TGTGCCAGCAGCTTTTTAGCGTATATATCAGATACGCAGTATTTT. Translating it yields CASSFLAYISDTQYF.

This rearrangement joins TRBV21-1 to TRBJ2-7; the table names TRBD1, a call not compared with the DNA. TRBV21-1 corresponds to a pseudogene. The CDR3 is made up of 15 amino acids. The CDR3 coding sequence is TGTGCCAGCAGCAAAGCTGCCAGGGGGGTCTACGAGCAGTACTTC. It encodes CASSKAARGVYEQYF.

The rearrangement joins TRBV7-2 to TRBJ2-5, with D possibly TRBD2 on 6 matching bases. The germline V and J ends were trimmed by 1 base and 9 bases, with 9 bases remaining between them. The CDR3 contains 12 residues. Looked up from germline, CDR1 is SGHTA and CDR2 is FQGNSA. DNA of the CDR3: TGTGCCAGCAGCTTAGTGTCGGGGGCCCAGTACTTC. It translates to CASSLVSGAQYF.

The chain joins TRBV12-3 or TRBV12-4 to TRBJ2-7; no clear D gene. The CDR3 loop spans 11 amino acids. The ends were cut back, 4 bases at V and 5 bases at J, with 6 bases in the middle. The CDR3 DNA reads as TGTGCCAGCAGTTCTATCCACGAGCAGTACTTC. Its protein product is CASSSIHEQYF.

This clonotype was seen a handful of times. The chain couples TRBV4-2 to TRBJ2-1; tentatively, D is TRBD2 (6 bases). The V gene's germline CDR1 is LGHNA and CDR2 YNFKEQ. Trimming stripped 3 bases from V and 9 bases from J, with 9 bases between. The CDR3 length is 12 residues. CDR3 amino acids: CASSQEGSEQFF. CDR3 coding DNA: TGTGCCAGCAGCCAGGAGGGGTCTGAGCAGTTCTTC.

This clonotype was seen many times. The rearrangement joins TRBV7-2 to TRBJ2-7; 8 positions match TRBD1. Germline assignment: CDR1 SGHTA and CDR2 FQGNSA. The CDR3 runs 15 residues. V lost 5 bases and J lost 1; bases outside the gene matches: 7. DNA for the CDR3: TGTGCCAGCAGCGACGGACAGGGAGGATCCTACGAGCAGTACTTC. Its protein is CASSDGQGGSYEQYF.

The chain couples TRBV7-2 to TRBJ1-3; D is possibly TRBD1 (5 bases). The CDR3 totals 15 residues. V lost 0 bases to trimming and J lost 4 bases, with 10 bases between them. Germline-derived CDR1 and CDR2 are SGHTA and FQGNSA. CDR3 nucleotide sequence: TGTGCCAGCAGCTTAGCGCATCAGGGCGGAAACACCATATATTTT. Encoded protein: CASSLAHQGGNTIYF.

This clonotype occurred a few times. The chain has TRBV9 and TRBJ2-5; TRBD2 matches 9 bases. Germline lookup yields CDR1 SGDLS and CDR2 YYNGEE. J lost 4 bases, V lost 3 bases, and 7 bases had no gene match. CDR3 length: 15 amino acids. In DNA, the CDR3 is TGTGCCAGCAGCGCGACTAGCGGCTTGGCAGAGACCCAGTACTTC. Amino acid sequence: CASSATSGLAETQYF.

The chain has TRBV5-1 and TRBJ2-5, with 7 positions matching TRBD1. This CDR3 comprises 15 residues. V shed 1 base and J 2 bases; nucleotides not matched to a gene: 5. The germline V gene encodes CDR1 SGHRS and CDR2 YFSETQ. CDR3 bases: TGCGCCAGCAGCTTGCTGGACAGGCGACAAGAGACCCAGTACTTC. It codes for CASSLLDRRQETQYF.

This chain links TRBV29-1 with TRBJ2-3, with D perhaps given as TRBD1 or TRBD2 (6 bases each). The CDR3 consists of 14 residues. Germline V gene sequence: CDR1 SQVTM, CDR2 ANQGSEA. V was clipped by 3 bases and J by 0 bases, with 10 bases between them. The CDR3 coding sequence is TGCAGCGTTGAGGGGGGCGCTAGCACAGATACGCAGTATTTT. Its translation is CSVEGGASTDTQYF.

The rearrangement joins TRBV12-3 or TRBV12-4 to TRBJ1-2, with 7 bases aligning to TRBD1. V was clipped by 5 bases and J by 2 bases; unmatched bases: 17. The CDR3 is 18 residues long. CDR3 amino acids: CASSRLRQGLLQNYGYTF. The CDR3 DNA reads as TGTGCCAGCAGTAGATTACGACAGGGACTTCTCCAAAACTATGGCTACACCTTC.

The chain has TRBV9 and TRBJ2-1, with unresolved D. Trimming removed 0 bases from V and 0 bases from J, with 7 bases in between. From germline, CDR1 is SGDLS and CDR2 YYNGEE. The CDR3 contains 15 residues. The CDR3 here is CASSVDIPSYNEQFF. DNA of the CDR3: TGTGCCAGCAGCGTAGATATACCCTCCTACAATGAGCAGTTCTTC. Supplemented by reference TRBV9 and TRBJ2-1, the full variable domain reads DSGVTQTPKHLITATGQRVTLRCSPRSGDLSVYWYQQSLDQGLQFLIQYYNGEERAKGNILERFSAQQFPDLHSELNLSSLELGDSALYFCASSVDIPSYNEQFFGPGTRLTVL.